Below, 16 T cell receptor beta chains from the same sample are listed, as sequenced in a study of blood T cell repertoires in COVID-19. Measured with immunoSEQ multiplex PCR; TCRdb has only the in-frame clones, and not every one. Of a few hundred thousand clones in the sample, around 90% were seen once. Sequences were obtained from peripheral blood. The receptors originated from a woman between 65 and 79 years old with COVID-19, enrolled during active disease.

This chain joins TRBV5-5 and TRBJ2-7; a weak D match, TRBD2 (6 bases). Trimming took 3 bases from V and 5 from J, leaving 12 bases between them. The CDR3 runs 13 residues. CDR1 is SGHKS and CDR2 is YYEKEE in the germline V gene (reference sequence). The CDR3: CASSSGVWNEQYF. The CDR3 nucleotides are TGTGCCAGCAGCTCGGGGGTGTGGAACGAGCAGTACTTC.

This clone has a handful of counts. V gene TRBV29-1 combines with J gene TRBJ2-7; D might be TRBD1 (6 bases). The CDR3 has 11 amino acids. V was cut by 5 bases and J by 6 bases, with 11 bases left in between. Germline V gene data show CDR1 as SQVTM and CDR2 as ANQGSEA. The CDR3 reads CSVRQDGEQYF. Written as DNA, the CDR3 is TGCAGCGTTCGACAGGACGGCGAGCAGTACTTC.

The chain uses TRBV6-2 or TRBV6-3 and TRBJ2-6; D may be TRBD1 (6 bases). Trimming stripped 6 bases from V and 4 bases from J, with 13 bases between. Germline V gene data show CDR1 as MNHEY and CDR2 as SVGEGT. The CDR3 consists of 15 residues. The CDR3 here is CASSQGGIGANVLTF. CDR3 DNA: TGTGCCAGCAGCCAAGGGGGTATAGGGGCCAACGTCCTGACTTTC.

The chain couples TRBV6-1 to TRBJ1-6; D gene ambiguous. CDR1 and CDR2 (germline): MNHNS, SASEGT. With 0 bases removed from V and 8 bases from J, the gap between germline ends came to 11 bases. The CDR3 is made up of 15 amino acids. The CDR3 nucleotides are TGTGCCAGCAGTGAAGCGCTTCGGGGTTATTCACCCCTCCACTTT. This encodes CASSEALRGYSPLHF.

With respect to this clone: Other nucleotide sequences in the sample specify the same CDR3. The rearrangement links TRBV20-1 to TRBJ1-5, with a possible D match to TRBD1 (5 bases). CDR1 is DFQATT and CDR2 is SNEGSKA in the germline V gene (reference sequence). This CDR3 contains 14 residues. V lost 3 bases and J 6 bases, leaving 15 bases between the germline ends. The CDR3 reads CSASLGGDGQPQHF. CDR3 sequence (DNA): TGCAGTGCTAGTTTGGGAGGGGACGGTCAGCCCCAGCATTTT.

The chain carries TRBV21-1 and TRBJ1-2; TRBD1 reflects the table's D call only, with no check against the DNA. TRBV21-1 is reported as a pseudogene. This CDR3 is 15 amino acids long. The CDR3 DNA reads TGTGCCAGCAGCCCGAGGGACAGGGGGAACTATGGCTACACCTTC. As protein: CASSPRDRGNYGYTF.

This chain joins TRBV5-1 and TRBJ2-5; D is unresolved. Trimming shortened V by 2 bases and J by 4 bases, and 6 bases separated the two germline ends. The germline V gene encodes CDR1 SGHRS and CDR2 YFSETQ. This CDR3 has 12 amino acids. The DNA of the CDR3 is TGCGCCAGCAGCTTTGGCGGAGAGACCCAGTACTTC. As protein: CASSFGGETQYF.

This chain links TRBV7-9 with TRBJ2-7; D is unresolved. Trimming took off 2 bases at V and 1 base at J, with 9 bases between the two ends. The CDR3 totals 14 residues. Germline values: CDR1 SEHNR, CDR2 FQNEAQ (reference sequence). In DNA, the CDR3 is TGTGCCAGCAGCTTACTGGGCAGTTCCTACGAGCAGTACTTC. Protein sequence: CASSLLGSSYEQYF.

The chain has TRBV5-1 and TRBJ1-6, with 7 nucleotides matching TRBD1. Germline values: CDR1 SGHRS, CDR2 YFSETQ. With 5 bases clipped from V and 7 bases from J, the junction kept 12 bases outside the gene matches. The CDR3 is 16 residues long. The CDR3 DNA is TGCGCCAGCAGTCAGTGGGGACAGAGCCCAAATTCACCCCTCCACTTT. Residues: CASSQWGQSPNSPLHF. The full variable domain, completed using reference TRBV5-1 and TRBJ1-6, is KAGVTQTPRYLIKTRGQQVTLSCSPISGHRSVSWYQQTPGQGLQFLFEYFSETQRNKGNFPGRFSGRQFSNSRSEMNVSTLELGDSALYLCASSQWGQSPNSPLHFGNGTRLTVT.

The chain joins TRBV5-5 to TRBJ2-7; TRBD2 agrees at 8 bases. J was trimmed by 6 bases and V by 4 bases; bases with no gene match: 9. Looked up from germline, CDR1 is SGHKS and CDR2 is YYEKEE (reference sequence). The CDR3 is 14 residues long. The CDR3 loop is CASSQGTSRGEQYF. DNA of the CDR3: TGTGCCAGCAGCCAAGGGACTAGTCGCGGCGAGCAGTACTTC. The variable domain in full, with the rest retrieved from reference TRBV5-5 and TRBJ2-7, is DAGVTQSPTHLIKTRGQQVTLRCSPISGHKSVSWYQQVLGQGPQFIFQYYEKEERGRGNFPDRFSARQFPNYSSELNVNALLLGDSALYLCASSQGTSRGEQYFGPGTRLTVT.

The V gene is TRBV9, the J gene TRBJ2-3; 8 bases align to TRBD2. This CDR3 comprises 17 residues. Germline lookup yields CDR1 SGDLS and CDR2 YYNGEE. V lost 0 bases and J lost 2; bases outside the gene matches: 8. In DNA, the CDR3 is TGTGCCAGCAGCGTAGCTACCCTAGCGGGTGCCACAGATACGCAGTATTTT. Its protein product is CASSVATLAGATDTQYF. The full variable domain, completed using reference TRBV9 and TRBJ2-3, is DSGVTQTPKHLITATGQRVTLRCSPRSGDLSVYWYQQSLDQGLQFLIQYYNGEERAKGNILERFSAQQFPDLHSELNLSSLELGDSALYFCASSVATLAGATDTQYFGPGTRLTVL.

This rearrangement joins TRBV7-3 to TRBJ2-3, with TRBD2 as a possible D gene (5 bases). The CDR3 runs 15 residues. From germline, CDR1 is SGHTA and CDR2 FQGTGA. V was shortened by 3 bases and J by 0 bases, with 10 bases between the two germline ends. Here the CDR3 reads CASSLLAGSTDTQYF. The CDR3 coding sequence is TGTGCCAGCAGCTTGCTAGCAGGCAGCACAGATACGCAGTATTTT.

V usage is TRBV4-3 and J usage is TRBJ2-1; 10 bases fit TRBD2. In germline, CDR1 is LGHNA, CDR2 YSLEER. V dropped 1 base and J dropped 8; count of bases not matched to a gene: 8. This CDR3 is built from 16 residues. CDR3 sequence (DNA): TGCGCCAGCAGCCAAGGCCAGCTAGCGGGAGTGGATGAGCAGTTCTTC. Translated, it gives CASSQGQLAGVDEQFF.

The chain has TRBV5-8 and TRBJ2-6; the D is unclear. Trimming removed 0 bases from V and 2 bases from J, with 6 bases in between. The CDR3 spans 15 residues. Germline CDR1 and CDR2: SGHTS and YDEGEE. CDR3 region: CASSLDGAGANVLTF. The DNA of the CDR3 is TGTGCCAGCAGCTTGGACGGAGCTGGGGCCAACGTCCTGACTTTC.

The chain links TRBV29-1 to TRBJ1-2, with D perhaps matching TRBD1 (5 bases). Trimming left V 7 bases short and J 2 bases short, with 14 bases between. Germline V gives CDR1 SQVTM, CDR2 ANQGSEA. The CDR3 runs 13 residues. The CDR3 region is CSASGEGNYGYTF. The DNA for the CDR3 is TGCAGCGCCAGCGGGGAGGGGAACTATGGCTACACCTTC.

V is TRBV7-3 and J is TRBJ2-7, with TRBD1 as a possible D gene (5 bases). The CDR3 has 16 amino acids. Trimming stripped 5 bases from V and 1 base from J, with 18 bases between. Germline CDR1 is SGHTA and CDR2 is FQGTGA. The CDR3 reads CASSPSGQGSSYEQYF. The CDR3 bases are TGTGCCAGCAGCCCCTCCGGGCAGGGAAGTTCCTACGAGCAGTACTTC.